A selection of T cell receptor beta chains follows, all from one sample in a study of OX40 agonist ivuxolimab in advanced cancers. Here immunoSEQ multiplex PCR was the method, and the copy in TCRdb shows in-frame clones only, minus some. The repertoire has fewer than 20,000 clones, approximately 78% of them found once; the top ten carry more than 35%. The starting material was CD4+ or CD8+ T cells sorted from blood, obtained in a trial of the OX40 agonist ivuxolimab. These receptors were obtained from an adult with an advanced solid tumor such as melanoma, head and neck, liver or kidney cancer. Both conserved end residues are part of each CDR3. The D gene is left open where the match is weak. Size values are once, few and many counts, or a class for expanded clones, and some rows have none.

clone_size	v_call	d_call	j_call	cdr3_nt	cdr3_aa
few	TRBV19	NA	TRBJ2-7	TGTGCCAGTAGTTTCGGAAACTCCTACGAGCAGTACTTC	CASSFGNSYEQYF
NA	TRBV7-6	TRBD1	TRBJ2-2	TGTGCCAGCAGCTTATCGGGCAGGGGGCGGTTGATCGGGGAGCTGTTTTTT	CASSLSGRGRLIGELFF
NA	TRBV5-6	NA	TRBJ2-7	TGTGCCAGCAGCCCAAGACTAGGGCGCTACGAGCAGTACTTC	CASSPRLGRYEQYF
NA	TRBV15	TRBD2	TRBJ2-1	TGTGCCACCAGCAGGGAGAGCGGGGGGGCGTACAATGAGCAGTTCTTC	CATSRESGGAYNEQFF
NA	TRBV1	NA	TRBJ1-1	TGCGCCAGCAGCCCCGAGGCTGGGATTACTGAAGCTTTCTTT	CASSPEAGITEAFF
few	TRBV7-2	TRBD2	TRBJ2-3	TGTGCCAGCAGCGCCGTCGCGGGGGGGAGCACAGATACGCAGTATTTT	CASSAVAGGSTDTQYF
NA	TRBV6-5	NA	TRBJ2-2	TGTGCCAGCAGTTACTCGATTGGGCAGGGAAGCGGGGAGCTGTTTTTT	CASSYSIGQGSGELFF
many	TRBV7-2	NA	TRBJ1-1	TGTGCCAGCAGCTTCGATCTGATCCAGAACACTGAAGCTTTCTTT	CASSFDLIQNTEAFF
NA	TRBV6-5	TRBD2	TRBJ2-1	TGTGCCAGCAGTTACGGAGGGACTAGCGGGAGGGCCAAGTTCTTC	CASSYGGTSGRAKFF
NA	TRBV28	NA	TRBJ2-1	TGTGCCAGCAGTTTTGCGGGACCTCCCCTTAATGAGCAGTTCTTC	CASSFAGPPLNEQFF
medium-sized	TRBV29-1	NA	TRBJ1-1	TGCAGCGCCGGCTCACCGGGACCGACCTTTCGATTT	CSAGSPGPTFRF
NA	TRBV11-1	NA	TRBJ2-5	TGTGCCAGCAGCGGAGTAGCGGAGGAGACCCAGTACTTC	CASSGVAEETQYF
NA	TRBV6-1	NA	TRBJ2-7	TGTGCCAGCAGTGAAGGGCTAGAAAAGGGCTACGAGCAGTACTTC	CASSEGLEKGYEQYF
many	TRBV7-9	NA	TRBJ1-5	TGTGCCAGCAGCCGACCGGGACCCAATCAGCCCCAGCATTTT	CASSRPGPNQPQHF
many	TRBV7-2	TRBD1	TRBJ2-1	TGTGCCAGCAGCTTAGTCTTCGGGACAGGGGGCTCCTACAATGAGCAGTTCTTC	CASSLVFGTGGSYNEQFF
NA	TRBV11-2	NA	TRBJ2-1	TGTGCCAGCCTTACCCCCCTAGGATCTGAGCAGTTCTTC	CASLTPLGSEQFF
NA	TRBV6-4	TRBD2	TRBJ2-2	TGTGCCAGCAGTGACGCGGGAGGGAACACCGGGGAGCTGTTTTTT	CASSDAGGNTGELFF
NA	TRBV28	NA	TRBJ1-1	TGTGCCAGCAGTCAAGTCGGGGGCGCGAACACTGAAGCTTTCTTT	CASSQVGGANTEAFF
NA	TRBV4-1	TRBD1	TRBJ2-7	TGCGCCAGCAGCCAAGATTTAGGACAGGGAGGCTACGAGCAGTACTTC	CASSQDLGQGGYEQYF
NA	TRBV2	NA	TRBJ2-5	TGTGCCAGCTTTATCGGGGCAGCCAAAGAGACCCAGTACTTC	CASFIGAAKETQYF
NA	TRBV7-3	NA	TRBJ2-1	TGTGCCAGCAGCTTCGATGGGCCTACCTACAATGAGCAGTTCTTC	CASSFDGPTYNEQFF
NA	TRBV2	NA	TRBJ1-1	TGTGCCAGCAGTGGTGACGACACTGAAGCTTTCTTT	CASSGDDTEAFF
NA	TRBV6-4	NA	TRBJ2-3	TGTGCCAGCAGTTTTGGAGGCGCTAGCACAGATACGCAGTATTTT	CASSFGGASTDTQYF
NA	TRBV5-1	TRBD1	TRBJ2-5	TGCGCCAGCAGCCCCGGGACAGGGGAAGGAGAGACCCAGTACTTC	CASSPGTGEGETQYF
NA	TRBV19	TRBD1	TRBJ1-1	TGTGCCAGTAGGACACAGGGGTTCCCAAGCACTGAAGCTTTCTTT	CASRTQGFPSTEAFF
NA	TRBV29-1	NA	TRBJ1-2	TGCAGCGTTGAAGTATACGGGAGCGGCTACACCTTC	CSVEVYGSGYTF
NA	TRBV6-6	NA	TRBJ2-7	TGTGCCAGCAGCCCACATCACTACGAGCAGTACTTC	CASSPHHYEQYF
NA	TRBV7-9	NA	TRBJ2-2	TGTGCCAGCAGCCACACACCGACGGAATACACCGGGGAGCTGTTTTTT	CASSHTPTEYTGELFF
NA	TRBV6-5	TRBD1	TRBJ1-5	TGTGCCAGCAGTTACGGGACAGGGGTTAATCAGCCCCAGCATTTT	CASSYGTGVNQPQHF
NA	TRBV10-3	TRBD1	TRBJ1-2	TGTGCCCCCCCTCAAGGAAGGGGGCTCTATGGCTACACCTTC	CAPPQGRGLYGYTF
NA	TRBV4-2	NA	TRBJ1-1	TGTGCCAGCAGCCAAGGAGGTACAGGCCGTACCGAAGCTTTCTTT	CASSQGGTGRTEAFF
NA	TRBV4-1	TRBD1	TRBJ2-7	TGCGCCAGCAGCCAAGGAGCCTGGACAGGGGGCCGCGTCTACGAGCAGTACTTC	CASSQGAWTGGRVYEQYF
many	TRBV7-9	NA	TRBJ2-7	TGTGCCAGCAGCCCGAGGGACAATCCAGAGCAGTACTTC	CASSPRDNPEQYF
once	TRBV9	NA	TRBJ1-3	TGTGCCAGCACCCGGGACACCTCTGGAAACACCATATATTTT	CASTRDTSGNTIYF
NA	TRBV27	NA	TRBJ2-7	TGTGCCAGCAGTCGGACAGAGAGCTCCTACGAGCAGTACTTC	CASSRTESSYEQYF